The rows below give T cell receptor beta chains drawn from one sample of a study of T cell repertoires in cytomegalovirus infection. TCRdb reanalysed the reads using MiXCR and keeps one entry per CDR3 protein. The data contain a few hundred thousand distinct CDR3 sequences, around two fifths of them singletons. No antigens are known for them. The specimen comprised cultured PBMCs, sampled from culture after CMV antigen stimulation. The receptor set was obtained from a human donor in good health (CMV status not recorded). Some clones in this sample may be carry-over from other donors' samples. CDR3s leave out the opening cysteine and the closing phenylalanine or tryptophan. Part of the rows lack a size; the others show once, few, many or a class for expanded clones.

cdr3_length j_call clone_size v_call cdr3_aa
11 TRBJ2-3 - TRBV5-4 ASSSLSEPTQY
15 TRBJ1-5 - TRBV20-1 SARGAADRDRNQPQH
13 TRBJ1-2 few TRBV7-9 ASSEQTGTEYGYT
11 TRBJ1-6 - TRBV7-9 ASSSTQVSPLH
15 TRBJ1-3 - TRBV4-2 ASSQDGLEEYGNTIY
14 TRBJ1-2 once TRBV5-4 ASSPGGVGANYGYT
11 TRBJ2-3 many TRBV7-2 ASSGRRADTQY
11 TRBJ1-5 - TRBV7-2 ASSMDVAQPQH
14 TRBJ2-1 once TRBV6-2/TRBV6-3 ASRRRPDRLYNEQF
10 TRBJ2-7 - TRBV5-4 ASGGGDYEQY